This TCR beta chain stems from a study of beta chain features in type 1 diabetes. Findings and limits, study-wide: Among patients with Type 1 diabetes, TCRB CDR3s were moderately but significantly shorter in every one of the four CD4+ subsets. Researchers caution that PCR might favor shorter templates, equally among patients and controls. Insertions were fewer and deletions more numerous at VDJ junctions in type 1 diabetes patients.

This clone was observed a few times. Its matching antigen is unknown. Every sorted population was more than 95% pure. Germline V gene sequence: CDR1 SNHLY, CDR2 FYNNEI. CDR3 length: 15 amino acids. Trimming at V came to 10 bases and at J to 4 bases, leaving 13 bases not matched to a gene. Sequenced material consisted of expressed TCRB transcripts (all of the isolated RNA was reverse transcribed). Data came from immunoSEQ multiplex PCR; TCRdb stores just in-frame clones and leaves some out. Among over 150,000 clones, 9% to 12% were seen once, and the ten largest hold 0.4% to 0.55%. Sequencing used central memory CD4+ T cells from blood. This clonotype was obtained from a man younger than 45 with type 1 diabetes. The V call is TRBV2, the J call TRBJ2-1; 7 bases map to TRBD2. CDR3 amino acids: CATSEGGSSYNEQFF. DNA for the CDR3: TGTGCCACAAGCGAGGGCGGGAGTTCTTACAATGAGCAGTTCTTC. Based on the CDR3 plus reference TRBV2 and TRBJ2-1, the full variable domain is EPEVTQTPSHQVTQMGQEVILRCVPISNHLYFYWYRQILGQKVEFLVSFYNNEISEKSEIFDDQFSVERPDGSNFTLKIRSTKLEDSAMYFCATSEGGSSYNEQFFGPGTRLTVL.